Below are 19 T cell receptor beta chains sequenced from a single sample in a study of cytotoxic CD8 clonotypes in ibrutinib-treated CLL. Profiling relied on immunoSEQ multiplex PCR, and the TCRdb table lists in-frame clones only, not all of them. The sample includes more than 200,000 clones, under 75% of them seen just once. Sequenced here: PBMCs, sampled after 24 months of ibrutinib treatment. These receptors were taken from a human donor with chronic lymphocytic leukemia.

The chain couples TRBV27 to TRBJ1-1; D is uncertain. The CDR3 has 11 residues. Between the trimmed V and J ends, which lost 2 bases and 6 bases, there was a span of 4 bases. Germline loops: CDR1 MNHEY, CDR2 SMNVEV (reference sequence). The DNA for the CDR3 is TGTGCCAGCAGTTTAGGCGCTGAAGCTTTCTTT. Residues: CASSLGAEAFF.

This chain connects TRBV28 to TRBJ2-5; the D gene is possibly TRBD1 (5 bases). This CDR3 is built from 11 residues. Trimming pared 8 bases from V and 7 bases from J, leaving 11 bases between. Per the germline V gene, CDR1 is MDHEN and CDR2 is SYDVKM. The CDR3 loop is CASGATRTQYF. In DNA form, the CDR3 reads TGTGCCAGCGGGGCGACTCGGACCCAGTACTTC.

CDR3: CASSGTGYDTEAFF. The DNA of the CDR3 is TGTGCCAGCAGCGGAACAGGGTATGACACTGAAGCTTTCTTT. The chain recombines TRBV9 with TRBJ1-1, with D perhaps TRBD1 (6 bases). The CDR3 consists of 14 residues. Germline CDR1 SGDLS, CDR2 YYNGEE. Trimming took 3 bases from V and 3 from J, leaving 12 bases between them.

J is TRBJ2-1 and V is TRBV5-1; TRBD2 is a possible D gene (5 bases). V was clipped by 5 bases and J by 0 bases, with 12 bases between them. This CDR3 has 15 residues. Per germline, CDR1 SGHRS and CDR2 YFSETQ. For the CDR3, the DNA is TGCGCCAGCAGGCGGGTAGGCGGCTCCTACAATGAGCAGTTCTTC. Encoded protein: CASRRVGGSYNEQFF.

This chain uses TRBV15 with TRBJ1-5; unclear D gene. The CDR3 runs 14 residues. The germline CDR1 and CDR2 sequences are LNHNV and YYDKDF (reference sequence). V was trimmed by 0 bases and J by 6 bases, leaving 9 bases between them. Here the CDR3 reads CATSRDKGGQPQHF. CDR3 in DNA: TGTGCCACCAGCAGAGATAAGGGTGGTCAGCCCCAGCATTTT.

The rearrangement joins TRBV30 to TRBJ2-7; 9 bases align to TRBD1. The ends lost 5 bases at V and 4 bases at J; junction bases unmatched: 12. The CDR3 extends over 15 amino acids. CDR1 and CDR2 from the germline V gene are GTSNPN and SVGIG (reference sequence). CDR3 loop: CAWGAGGQGKYEQYF. Written as DNA, the CDR3 is TGTGCCTGGGGGGCTGGCGGACAGGGGAAATACGAGCAGTACTTC.

This clone turned up a few times. Within the sample, other DNA sequences also encode this same CDR3. This rearrangement joins TRBV7-2 to TRBJ2-7; tentatively, D is TRBD1 (5 bases). Trimming stripped 1 base from V and 1 base from J, with 8 bases between. The CDR3 runs 14 residues. Germline V lookup: CDR1 SGHTA, CDR2 FQGNSA. CDR3: CASSLGPGSYEQYF. The CDR3 DNA reads TGTGCCAGCAGCTTAGGGCCAGGGTCCTACGAGCAGTACTTC.

The rearrangement uses TRBV27 and TRBJ2-1; 7 bases agree with TRBD2. The CDR3 has 16 amino acids. Unmatched junction bases numbered 8, after V lost 5 bases and J lost 1 base. The germline V gene has CDR1 MNHEY and CDR2 SMNVEV (reference sequence). The CDR3 here is CASSLTSDQSYNEQFF. Written as DNA, the CDR3 is TGTGCCAGCAGTCTTACTAGCGACCAATCCTACAATGAGCAGTTCTTC.

The chain couples TRBV9 to TRBJ2-1; no firm D call. Deletions cut 0 bases from V and 0 bases from J, with 7 bases between. Germline V gives CDR1 SGDLS, CDR2 YYNGEE. The CDR3 spans 15 residues. The CDR3 DNA follows: TGTGCCAGCAGCGTAGCACCCTCCTCCTACAATGAGCAGTTCTTC. Translation: CASSVAPSSYNEQFF.

This clone has only a few counts. The CDR3 DNA is TGTGCCACCAGCAGAGATGTGGGGGGACTCTATGGCTACACCTTC. This codes for CATSRDVGGLYGYTF. The chain joins TRBV15 to TRBJ1-2, with a tentative D call TRBD1 (5 bases). Germline CDR1 reads LNHNV; CDR2 reads YYDKDF (reference sequence). Trimming left V 0 bases short and J 4 bases short, with 12 bases between. The CDR3 is 15 residues long. The complete variable domain, with remaining parts taken from reference TRBV15 and TRBJ1-2, reads DAMVIQNPRYQVTQFGKPVTLSCSQTLNHNVMYWYQQKSSQAPKLLFHYYDKDFNNEADTPDNFQSRRPNTSFCFLDIRSPGLGDTAMYLCATSRDVGGLYGYTFGSGTRLTVV.

Of note for this clone: Other DNA sequences in the sample encode the same CDR3. The CDR3, as DNA: TGTGCCAGTAGTATCGGGGGGGCGAACACTGAAGCTTTCTTT. It specifies CASSIGGANTEAFF. The chain links TRBV19 to TRBJ1-1; TRBD1 is a possible D gene (6 bases). V lost 3 bases and J lost 1, with 9 bases in between. CDR1 and CDR2 (germline): LNHDA, SQIVND (reference sequence). This CDR3 region has 14 residues.

This chain connects TRBV5-1 to TRBJ2-7; D uncertain. This CDR3 has 15 amino acids. Germline V CDR1 and CDR2: SGHRS, YFSETQ. Trimming shortened V by 4 bases and J by 6 bases, and 20 bases separated the two germline ends. CDR3 sequence (DNA): TGCGCCAGCAGCCATTATGAGTTGTATCTCACCGAGCAGTACTTC. This encodes CASSHYELYLTEQYF.

This rearrangement joins TRBV6-6 to TRBJ1-2; unclear D gene. The CDR3 is made up of 13 amino acids. CDR1 MNHNY and CDR2 SVGAGI come from the germline V gene (reference sequence). The V end lost 5 bases, the J end lost 4 bases, and 11 bases lay between the germline ends. CDR3 in DNA: TGTGCCAGCAGTCCGACGGAGATCTATGGCTACACCTTC. Residues: CASSPTEIYGYTF.

The CDR3 is CASSLVSATISYEQYF. CDR3 nucleotide sequence: TGCGCCAGCAGCTTGGTGTCTGCAACGATTTCCTACGAGCAGTACTTC. V and J are TRBV5-1 and TRBJ2-7, with D unresolved. Germline V gene sequence: CDR1 SGHRS, CDR2 YFSETQ. The germline V and J ends were trimmed by 0 bases and 1 base, with 14 bases remaining between them. This CDR3 has 16 amino acids.

This clone was recorded once. This chain links TRBV5-1 with TRBJ2-1, with TRBD1 matching over 9 bases. Germline CDR1 SGHRS, CDR2 YFSETQ. There are 16 residues in the CDR3. V lost 2 bases and J lost 5; bases outside the gene matches: 8. CDR3 sequence: CASSFSRDRAHNEQFF. The CDR3 DNA follows: TGCGCCAGCAGCTTCTCCCGGGACAGGGCCCACAATGAGCAGTTCTTC.

The rearrangement joins TRBV30 to TRBJ1-3; no firm D call. V was shortened by 3 bases and J by 2 bases, with 17 bases between the two germline ends. The germline V gene has CDR1 GTSNPN and CDR2 SVGIG (reference sequence). The CDR3 has 16 amino acids. The CDR3 loop reads CAWRDKDHSPGNTIYF. CDR3 DNA: TGTGCCTGGAGAGATAAGGACCATTCGCCTGGAAACACCATATATTTT.

The rearrangement links TRBV15 to TRBJ2-7, with D possibly being TRBD1 (6 bases). This CDR3 comprises 16 residues. The V gene lost 5 bases and the J gene lost 1 base, with 18 bases spanning the gap. Germline V gene lookup returns CDR1 LNHNV and CDR2 YYDKDF (reference sequence). The CDR3 loop reads CATSSRTGQGSYEQYF. CDR3 nucleotide sequence: TGTGCCACCAGCTCACGAACAGGGCAGGGATCCTACGAGCAGTACTTC.

This rearrangement joins TRBV14 to TRBJ2-7; perhaps TRBD2 as D (5 bases). Deletions cut 0 bases from V and 6 bases from J, with 6 bases between. The CDR3 extends over 12 amino acids. Germline V gene sequence: CDR1 SGHDN, CDR2 FVKESK. The DNA of the CDR3 is TGTGCCAGCAGCCAAGATCTAGCCGAGCAGTACTTC. Residues: CASSQDLAEQYF.

This clone was recorded a few times. V gene TRBV19 combines with J gene TRBJ1-5; D may be TRBD1 (6 bases). In germline, CDR1 is LNHDA, CDR2 SQIVND (reference sequence). V dropped 5 bases and J dropped 11 bases, with 16 bases sitting between them. This CDR3 contains 13 residues. This CDR3 is CASSEPGAHAQHF. In DNA, the CDR3 is TGTGCCAGTAGTGAACCGGGGGCCCATGCCCAGCATTTT.